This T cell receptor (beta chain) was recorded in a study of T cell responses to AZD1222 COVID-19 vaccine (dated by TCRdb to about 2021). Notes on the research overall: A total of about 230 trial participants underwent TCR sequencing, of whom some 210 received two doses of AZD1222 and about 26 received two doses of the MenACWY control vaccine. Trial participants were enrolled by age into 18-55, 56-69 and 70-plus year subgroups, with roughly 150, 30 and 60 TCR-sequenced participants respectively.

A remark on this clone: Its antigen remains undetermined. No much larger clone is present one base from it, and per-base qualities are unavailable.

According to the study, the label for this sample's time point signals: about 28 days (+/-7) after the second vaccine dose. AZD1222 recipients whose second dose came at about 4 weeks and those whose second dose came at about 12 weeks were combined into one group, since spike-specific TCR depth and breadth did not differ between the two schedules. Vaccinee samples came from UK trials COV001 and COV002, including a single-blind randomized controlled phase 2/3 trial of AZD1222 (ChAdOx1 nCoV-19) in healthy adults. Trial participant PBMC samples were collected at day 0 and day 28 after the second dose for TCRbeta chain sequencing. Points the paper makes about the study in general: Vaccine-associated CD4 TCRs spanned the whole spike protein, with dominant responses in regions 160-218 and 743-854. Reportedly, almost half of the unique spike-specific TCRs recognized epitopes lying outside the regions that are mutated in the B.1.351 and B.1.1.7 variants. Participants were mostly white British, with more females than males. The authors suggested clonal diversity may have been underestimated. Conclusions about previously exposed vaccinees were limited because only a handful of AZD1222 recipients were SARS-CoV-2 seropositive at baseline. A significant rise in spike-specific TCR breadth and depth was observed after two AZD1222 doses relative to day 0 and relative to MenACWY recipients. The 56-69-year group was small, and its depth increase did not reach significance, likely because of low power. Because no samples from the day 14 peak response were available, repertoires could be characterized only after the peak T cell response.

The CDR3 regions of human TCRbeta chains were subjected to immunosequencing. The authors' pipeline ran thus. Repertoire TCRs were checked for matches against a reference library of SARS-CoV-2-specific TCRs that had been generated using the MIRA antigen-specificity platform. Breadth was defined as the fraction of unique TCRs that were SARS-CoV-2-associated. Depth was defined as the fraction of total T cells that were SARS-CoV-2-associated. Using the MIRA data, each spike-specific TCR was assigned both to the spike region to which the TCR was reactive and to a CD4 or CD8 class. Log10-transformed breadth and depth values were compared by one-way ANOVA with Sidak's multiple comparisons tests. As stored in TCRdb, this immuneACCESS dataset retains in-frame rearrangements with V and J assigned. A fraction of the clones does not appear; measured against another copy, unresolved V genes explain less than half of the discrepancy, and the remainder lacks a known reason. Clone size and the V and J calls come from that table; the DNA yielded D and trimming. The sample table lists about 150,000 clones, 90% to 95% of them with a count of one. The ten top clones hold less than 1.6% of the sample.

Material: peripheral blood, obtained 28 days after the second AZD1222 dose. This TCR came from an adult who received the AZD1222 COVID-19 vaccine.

The CDR3 protein is CASNAGDQPQHF. The nucleotide sequence reads as follows: TGTGCCAGCAACGCAGGAGATCAGCCCCAGCATTTT. The V gene is TRBV6-5 and the J gene is TRBJ1-5; the D gene is unclear. V loses 7 bases of germline sequence and J loses 5 bases, and the interval between the two ends is 9 bases. The germline V gene specifies MNHEY as CDR1 and SVGAGI as CDR2. The CDR3 goes from the cysteine to the phenylalanine over 12 residues. The retained sequence is limited to the CDR3, 36 bases, with the frame set at the first base.